This passage covers 5 T cell receptor beta chains from one sample sequenced in a study of human thymus T cells. Repertoires were generated with immunoSEQ multiplex PCR, while TCRdb's copy carries only in-frame clones and drops some. Among about 50,000 clones listed, approximately 95% were seen once. Sample: blood. The receptors derive from a girl under three years old with a congenital heart defect but otherwise immunologically healthy.

The rearrangement joins TRBV11-3 to TRBJ2-1; possible D gene TRBD1, 6 bases. CDR3 size: 13 residues. The V and J ends lost 3 bases and 5 bases respectively, with 8 bases between them. Germline V gene lookup returns CDR1 SGHNT and CDR2 YENEEA. For the CDR3, the DNA is TGTGCCAGCAGCTTGTACAGGGACAATGAGCAGTTCTTC. The encoded protein is CASSLYRDNEQFF.

The chain combines TRBV5-6 with TRBJ2-3; D may be TRBD1 (5 bases). CDR1 is SGHDT and CDR2 is YYEEEE in the germline V gene. There are 16 residues in the CDR3. Trimming cost V 2 bases and J 2 bases, with 15 bases left between them. CDR3 bases: TGTGCCAGCAGCTTAGGGCGGACAAGTCCCACAGATACGCAGTATTTT. Encoded protein: CASSLGRTSPTDTQYF.

This sequence joins TRBV11-2 and TRBJ2-7; 11 bases align to TRBD1. The CDR3 covers 16 residues. In germline, CDR1 is SGHAT, CDR2 FQNNGV. Trimming at V came to 3 bases and at J to 3 bases, leaving 7 bases not matched to a gene. For the CDR3, the DNA is TGTGCCAGCAGCTTGGCCGGGGGGACAGGGGGCTACGAGCAGTACTTC. Its protein is CASSLAGGTGGYEQYF.

The V gene is TRBV19, the J gene TRBJ1-2; no definite D call. CDR1 is LNHDA, CDR2 SQIVND, per germline (reference sequence). The CDR3 sequence is 13 residues long. Trimming took off 7 bases at V and 2 bases at J, with 11 bases between the two ends. CDR3 nucleotide sequence: TGTGCCAGTACCCGACTTCGAAACTATGGCTACACCTTC. Amino acids: CASTRLRNYGYTF.

This clone was picked up one time. The CDR3 DNA is TGTGCCAGCAGCCAAGCTGGCTATTCCTACAATGAGCAGTTCTTC. This translates into CASSQAGYSYNEQFF. This chain joins TRBV4-2 and TRBJ2-1; D is uncertain. The germline gives CDR1 LGHNA, CDR2 YNFKEQ. The ends were cut back, 1 base at V and 1 base at J, with 8 bases in the middle. The CDR3 spans 15 residues.